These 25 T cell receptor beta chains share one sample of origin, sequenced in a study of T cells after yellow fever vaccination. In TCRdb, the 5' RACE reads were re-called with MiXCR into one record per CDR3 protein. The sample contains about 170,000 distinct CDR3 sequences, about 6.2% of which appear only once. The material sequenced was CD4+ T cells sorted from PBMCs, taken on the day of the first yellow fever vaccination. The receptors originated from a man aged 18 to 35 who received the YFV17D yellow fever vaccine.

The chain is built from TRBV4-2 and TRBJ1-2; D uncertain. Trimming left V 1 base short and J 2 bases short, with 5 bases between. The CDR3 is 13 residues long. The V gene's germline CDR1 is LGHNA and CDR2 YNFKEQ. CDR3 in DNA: TGTGCCAGCAGCCAAGCACAGAACTATGGCTACACCTTC. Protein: CASSQAQNYGYTF.

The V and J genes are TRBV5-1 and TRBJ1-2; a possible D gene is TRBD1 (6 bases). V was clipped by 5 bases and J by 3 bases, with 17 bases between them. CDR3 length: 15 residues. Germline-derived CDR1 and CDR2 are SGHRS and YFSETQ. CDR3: CASSETGELYYGYTF. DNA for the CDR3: TGCGCCAGCAGTGAGACAGGAGAATTGTACTATGGCTACACCTTC.

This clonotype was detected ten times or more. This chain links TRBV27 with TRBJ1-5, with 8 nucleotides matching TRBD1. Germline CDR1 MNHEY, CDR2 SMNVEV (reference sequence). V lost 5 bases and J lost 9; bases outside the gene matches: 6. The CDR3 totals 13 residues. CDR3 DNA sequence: TGTGCCAGCAGTCCCGGGGACAGGAGGCCCCAGCATTTT. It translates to CASSPGDRRPQHF.

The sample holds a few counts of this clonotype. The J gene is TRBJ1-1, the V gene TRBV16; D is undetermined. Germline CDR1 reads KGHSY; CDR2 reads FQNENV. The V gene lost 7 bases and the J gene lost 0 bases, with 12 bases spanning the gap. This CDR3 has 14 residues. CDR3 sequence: CASTPKGLNTEAFF. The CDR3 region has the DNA TGTGCCAGCACCCCCAAAGGGTTGAACACTGAAGCTTTCTTT.

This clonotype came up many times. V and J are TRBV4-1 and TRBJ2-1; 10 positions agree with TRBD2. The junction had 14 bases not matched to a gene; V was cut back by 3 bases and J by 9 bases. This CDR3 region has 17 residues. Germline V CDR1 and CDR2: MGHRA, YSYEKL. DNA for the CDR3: TGCGCCAGCAGCCAGAATAGGGGCAGCGGGGGGGCCGGTGAGCAGTTCTTC. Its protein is CASSQNRGSGGAGEQFF.

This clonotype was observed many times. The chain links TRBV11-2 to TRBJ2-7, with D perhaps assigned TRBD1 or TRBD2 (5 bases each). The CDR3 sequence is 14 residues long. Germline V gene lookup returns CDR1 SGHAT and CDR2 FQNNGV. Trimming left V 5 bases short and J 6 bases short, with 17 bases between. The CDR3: CASSPPRERGEQYV. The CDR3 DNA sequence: TGTGCCAGCAGCCCCCCCAGGGAGCGTGGCGAGCAGTACGTC.

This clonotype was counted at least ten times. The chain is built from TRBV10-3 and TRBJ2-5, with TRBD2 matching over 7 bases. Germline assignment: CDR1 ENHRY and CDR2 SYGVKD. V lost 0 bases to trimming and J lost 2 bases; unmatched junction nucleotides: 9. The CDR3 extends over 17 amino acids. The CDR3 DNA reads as TGTGCCATCAGTGAGTCTGAGCGGGGTCGGTTACAAGAGACCCAGTACTTC. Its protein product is CAISESERGRLQETQYF.

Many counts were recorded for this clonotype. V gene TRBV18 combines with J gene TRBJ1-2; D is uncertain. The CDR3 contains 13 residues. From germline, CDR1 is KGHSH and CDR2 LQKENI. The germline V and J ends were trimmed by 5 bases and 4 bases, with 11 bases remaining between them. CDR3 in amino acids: CASSSDPGYGYTF. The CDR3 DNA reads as TGTGCCAGCTCATCTGACCCTGGCTATGGCTACACCTTC.

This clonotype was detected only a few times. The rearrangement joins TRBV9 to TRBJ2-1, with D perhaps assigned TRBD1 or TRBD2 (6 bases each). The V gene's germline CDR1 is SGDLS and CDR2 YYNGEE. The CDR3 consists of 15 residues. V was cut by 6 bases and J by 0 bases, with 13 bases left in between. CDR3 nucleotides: TGTGCCAGCACCAGAGGGGGGAGCTCCTACAATGAGCAGTTCTTC. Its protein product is CASTRGGSSYNEQFF. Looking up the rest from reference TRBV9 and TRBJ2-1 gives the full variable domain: DSGVTQTPKHLITATGQRVTLRCSPRSGDLSVYWYQQSLDQGLQFLIQYYNGEERAKGNILERFSAQQFPDLHSELNLSSLELGDSALYFCASTRGGSSYNEQFFGPGTRLTVL.

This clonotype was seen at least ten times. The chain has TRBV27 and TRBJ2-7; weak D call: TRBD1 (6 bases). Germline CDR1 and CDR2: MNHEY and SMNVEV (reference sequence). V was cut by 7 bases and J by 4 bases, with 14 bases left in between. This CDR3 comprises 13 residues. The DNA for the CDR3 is TGTGCCAGCACTCCAGGGGTGAAATACGAGCAGTACGTC. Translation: CASTPGVKYEQYV.

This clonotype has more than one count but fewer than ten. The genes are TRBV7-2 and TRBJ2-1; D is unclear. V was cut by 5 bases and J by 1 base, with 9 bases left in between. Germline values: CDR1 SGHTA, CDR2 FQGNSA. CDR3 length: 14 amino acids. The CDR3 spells CASSPQRSYNEQFF. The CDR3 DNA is TGTGCCAGCAGCCCGCAGAGGTCCTACAATGAGCAGTTCTTC.

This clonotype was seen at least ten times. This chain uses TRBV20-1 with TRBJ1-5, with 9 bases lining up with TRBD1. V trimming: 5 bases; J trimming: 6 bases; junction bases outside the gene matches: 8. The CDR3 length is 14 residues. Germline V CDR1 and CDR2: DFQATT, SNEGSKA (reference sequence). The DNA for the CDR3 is TGCAGTGCTGCCACAGGGGGCTCAAGTCAGCCCCAGCATTTT. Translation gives CSAATGGSSQPQHF.

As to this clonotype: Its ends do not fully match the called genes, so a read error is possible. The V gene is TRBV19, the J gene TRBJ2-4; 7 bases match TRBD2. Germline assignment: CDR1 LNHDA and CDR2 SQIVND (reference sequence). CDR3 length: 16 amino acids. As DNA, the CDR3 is TGTGCCAGCAGTATGTTGGGCGGGGGAGCCAAAAACATTCAGTACTTC. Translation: CASSMLGGGAKNIQYF.

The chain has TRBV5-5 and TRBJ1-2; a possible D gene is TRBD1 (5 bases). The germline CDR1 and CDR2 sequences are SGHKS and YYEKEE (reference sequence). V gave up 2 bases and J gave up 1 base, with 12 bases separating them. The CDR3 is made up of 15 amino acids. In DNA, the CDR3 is TGTGCCAGCAGCTTTGACAGCGGGGGTAACTATGGCTACACCTTC. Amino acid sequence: CASSFDSGGNYGYTF.

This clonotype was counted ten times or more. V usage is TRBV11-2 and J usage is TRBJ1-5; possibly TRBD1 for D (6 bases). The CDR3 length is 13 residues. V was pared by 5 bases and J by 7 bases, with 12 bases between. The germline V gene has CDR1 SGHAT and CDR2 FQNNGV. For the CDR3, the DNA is TGTGCCAGCAGCGCAATCAGGGGCCAGCCCCAGCATTTT. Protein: CASSAIRGQPQHF.

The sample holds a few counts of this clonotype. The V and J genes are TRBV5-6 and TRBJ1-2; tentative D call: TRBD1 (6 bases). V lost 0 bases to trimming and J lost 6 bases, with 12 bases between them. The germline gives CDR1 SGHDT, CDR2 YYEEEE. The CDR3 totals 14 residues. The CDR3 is CASSLVEGGHGYTF. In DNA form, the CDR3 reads TGTGCCAGCAGCTTGGTAGAGGGGGGCCATGGCTACACCTTC. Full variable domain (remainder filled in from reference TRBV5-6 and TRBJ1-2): DAGVTQSPTHLIKTRGQQVTLRCSPKSGHDTVSWYQQALGQGPQFIFQYYEEEERQRGNFPDRFSGHQFPNYSSELNVNALLLGDSALYLCASSLVEGGHGYTFGSGTRLTVV.

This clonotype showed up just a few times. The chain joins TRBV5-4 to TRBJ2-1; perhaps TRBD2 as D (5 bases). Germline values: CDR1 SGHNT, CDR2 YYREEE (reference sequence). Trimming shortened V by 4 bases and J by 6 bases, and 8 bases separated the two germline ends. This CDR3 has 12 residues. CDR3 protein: CASSTRVNEQFF. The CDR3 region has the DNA TGTGCCAGCAGCACTAGGGTCAATGAGCAGTTCTTC.

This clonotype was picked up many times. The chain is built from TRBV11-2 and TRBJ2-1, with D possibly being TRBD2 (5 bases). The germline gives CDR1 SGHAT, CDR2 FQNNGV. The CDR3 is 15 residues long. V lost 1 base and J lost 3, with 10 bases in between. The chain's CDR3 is CASSLVGVDYNEQFF. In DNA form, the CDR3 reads TGTGCCAGCAGCTTAGTGGGAGTAGACTACAATGAGCAGTTCTTC.

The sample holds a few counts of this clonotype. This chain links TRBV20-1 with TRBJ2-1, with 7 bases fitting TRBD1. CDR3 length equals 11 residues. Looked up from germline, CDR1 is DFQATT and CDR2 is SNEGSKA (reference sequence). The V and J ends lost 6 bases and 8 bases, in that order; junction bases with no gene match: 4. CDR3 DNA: TGCAGTGCAACCGGGACAGATGAGCAGTTCTTC. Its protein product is CSATGTDEQFF.

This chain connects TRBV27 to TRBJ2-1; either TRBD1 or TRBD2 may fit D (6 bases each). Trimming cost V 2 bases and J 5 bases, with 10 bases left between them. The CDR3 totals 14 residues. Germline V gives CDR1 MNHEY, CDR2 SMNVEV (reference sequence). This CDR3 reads CASSLRGHNNEQFF. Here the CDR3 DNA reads TGTGCCAGCAGTTTACGGGGGCACAACAATGAGCAGTTCTTC.

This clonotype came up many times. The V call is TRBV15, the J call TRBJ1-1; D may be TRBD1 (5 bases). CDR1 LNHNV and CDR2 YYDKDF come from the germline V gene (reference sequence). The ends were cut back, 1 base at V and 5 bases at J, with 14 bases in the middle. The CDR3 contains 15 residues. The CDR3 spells CATSRVLGRGTEAFF. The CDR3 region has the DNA TGTGCCACCAGCAGAGTTTTGGGGCGCGGGACTGAAGCTTTCTTT.

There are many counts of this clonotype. The CDR3 coding sequence is TGTGCCACCGACAGAGGGGGGTATAGCAATCAGCCCCAGCATTTT. Protein product: CATDRGGYSNQPQHF. This chain connects TRBV7-2 to TRBJ1-5; TRBD1 might be the D (6 bases). From germline, CDR1 is SGHTA and CDR2 FQGNSA. V lost 10 bases to trimming and J lost 0 bases, with 16 bases between them. The CDR3 runs 15 residues.

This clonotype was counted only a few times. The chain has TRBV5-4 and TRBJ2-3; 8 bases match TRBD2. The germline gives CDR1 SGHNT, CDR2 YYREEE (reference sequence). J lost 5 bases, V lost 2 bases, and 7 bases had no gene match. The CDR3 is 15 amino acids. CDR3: CASSFGGAGKDTQYF. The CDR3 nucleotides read TGTGCCAGCAGCTTCGGGGGGGCCGGGAAAGATACGCAGTATTTT.

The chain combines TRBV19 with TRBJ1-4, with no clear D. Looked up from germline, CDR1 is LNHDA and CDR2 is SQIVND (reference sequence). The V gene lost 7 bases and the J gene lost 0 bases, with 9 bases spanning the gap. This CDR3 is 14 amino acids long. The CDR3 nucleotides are TGTGCCAGTACCATAACCGCAACTAATGAAAAACTGTTTTTT. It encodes CASTITATNEKLFF.

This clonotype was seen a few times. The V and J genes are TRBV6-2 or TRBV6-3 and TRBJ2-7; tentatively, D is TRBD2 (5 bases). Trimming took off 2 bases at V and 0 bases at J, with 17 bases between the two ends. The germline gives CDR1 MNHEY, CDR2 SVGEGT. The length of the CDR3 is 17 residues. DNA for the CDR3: TGTGCCAGCAGTTACGACTATGGCCGGGAAGCCTCCTACGAGCAGTACTTC. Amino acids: CASSYDYGREASYEQYF.